Sequencing of this T cell receptor beta chain was carried out in a study of beta chain features in type 1 diabetes. Findings and caveats of the study: Researchers cautioned that cDNA sequencing could over-represent cells with high TCR expression. Across patients, naive, central memory and Treg TCRB repertoires exhibited apparently greater similarity than was observed across healthy donors.

Markers CD45RO/CCR7/CD25/CD127/CD95/CD27 served to sort CD4+ naive, central memory, regulatory and stem cell-like memory cells. The purity of all sorted populations exceeded 95%. In germline, CDR1 is ENHRY, CDR2 SYGVKD. V lost 5 bases, J lost 6 bases, and 3 bases stayed unmatched. The CDR3 sequence is 13 residues long. Since all of the isolated RNA was reverse transcribed, expressed TCRB transcripts were what got sequenced. The table came from immunoSEQ multiplex PCR; TCRdb's copy has only in-frame clones and leaves some out. The table records roughly 370,000 clones, about 15% of them present only once. This clone occurred many times. Its target is unknown.

The gene calls are TRBV10-3 and TRBJ2-7; 11 bases map to TRBD2. The sequenced sample consisted of naive CD4+ T cells from blood. This sequence was found in a man younger than 40 in good health. The CDR3 loop reads CAISTGTSGEQYV. The CDR3 coding sequence is TGTGCCATCAGTACCGGGACTAGCGGCGAGCAGTACGTC.